A single sample is the source of the 28 T cell receptor beta chains below, sequenced in a study of radiation and T cells in renal cell carcinoma (dated by TCRdb to the early 2020s). Libraries came from the immunoSEQ multiplex PCR assay. Held by TCRdb, this immuneACCESS table contains in-frame sequences only and omits some clones. Under half of the omission traces to an unresolved V gene where checked; the cause of the rest is unknown. This sample lists approximately 22,000 clones; approximately 80% were detected once. 35% to 45% of the sample is taken by the ten largest. The meaning of the sample's time point label: baseline pretreatment blood. The intended sense of this specimen's treatment or condition label: 15 Gy SBRT to primary tumor, nephrectomy 4 weeks later. The starting material was blood, obtained from a patient whose treatment included radiotherapy and nephrectomy. These receptors originate from a man aged 55 to 70 with renal cell carcinoma.

V is TRBV2 and J is TRBJ2-1; D is uncertain. CDR1 SNHLY and CDR2 FYNNEI come from the germline V gene. With 7 bases removed from V and 8 bases from J, the gap between germline ends came to 18 bases. CDR3 length equals 14 residues. The CDR3 loop is CASNQDQPGDEQFF. For the CDR3, the DNA is TGTGCCAGCAACCAGGACCAACCTGGGGATGAGCAGTTCTTC.

V gene TRBV6-5 combines with J gene TRBJ1-2, with TRBD1 identical over 8 bases. Trimming at V came to 0 bases and at J to 4 bases, leaving 4 bases not matched to a gene. The CDR3 has 15 amino acids. The V gene's germline CDR1 is MNHEY and CDR2 SVGAGI. The chain's CDR3 is CASSYSSGGTYGYTF. Written as DNA, the CDR3 is TGTGCCAGCAGTTACTCTTCAGGGGGCACCTATGGCTACACCTTC.

The CDR3 DNA follows: TGTGCCTGGAGTGAGGAGACAGGCTACAATGAGCAGTTCTTC. Its translation is CAWSEETGYNEQFF. V and J are TRBV30 and TRBJ2-1; TRBD1 might be the D (6 bases). V lost 1 base and J lost 3, with 10 bases in between. Germline CDR1 GTSNPN, CDR2 SVGIG (reference sequence). The CDR3 runs 14 residues.

This rearrangement joins TRBV29-1 to TRBJ1-1; tentatively, D is TRBD1 (5 bases). The CDR3 is made up of 13 amino acids. CDR1 and CDR2 (germline): SQVTM, ANQGSEA. The V and J ends lost 2 bases and 10 bases respectively, with 17 bases between them. The CDR3 nucleotides are TGCAGCGTTGAACTAAAGGTGGGGCCTCGAGCTTTCTTT. It is translated as CSVELKVGPRAFF.

The chain couples TRBV27 to TRBJ2-7; D might be TRBD1 (6 bases). The CDR3 has 15 amino acids. The germline CDR1 and CDR2 sequences are MNHEY and SMNVEV (reference sequence). The germline V and J ends were trimmed by 5 bases and 0 bases, with 14 bases remaining between them. The CDR3 coding sequence is TGTGCCAGCAGTAAAAGGGGACAAAGCTCCTACGAGCAGTACTTC. Its protein is CASSKRGQSSYEQYF.

This chain joins TRBV5-1 and TRBJ1-1; D remains unclear. CDR3 size: 12 residues. V was trimmed by 4 bases and J by 7 bases, leaving 11 bases between them. Per the germline V gene, CDR1 is SGHRS and CDR2 is YFSETQ. CDR3 bases: TGCGCCAGCAGCGAAGGGAAGGGTGAAGCTTTCTTT. Amino acids: CASSEGKGEAFF.

J is TRBJ2-1 and V is TRBV5-1; 12 bases align to TRBD2. Trimming removed 3 bases from V and 4 bases from J; junction bases left unmatched: 5. The CDR3 loop spans 16 amino acids. Germline V gives CDR1 SGHRS, CDR2 YFSETQ. CDR3 region: CASSSGGLAGYNEQFF. As DNA, the CDR3 is TGCGCCAGCAGCTCCGGTGGACTAGCGGGATACAATGAGCAGTTCTTC.

The chain combines TRBV11-2 with TRBJ2-1, with 13 bases matching TRBD2. The CDR3 runs to 20 residues. Germline V gene data show CDR1 as SGHAT and CDR2 as FQNNGV. V lost 0 bases to trimming and J lost 1 base; unmatched junction nucleotides: 9. The DNA of the CDR3 is TGTGCCAGCAGCTTAGAGGGACTAGCGGGATTCCAGGGGTCCTACAATGAGCAGTTCTTC. It encodes CASSLEGLAGFQGSYNEQFF.

The V and J genes are TRBV4-1 and TRBJ2-6, with D perhaps being TRBD1 or TRBD2 (6 bases each). This CDR3 region has 16 residues. Germline CDR1 reads MGHRA; CDR2 reads YSYEKL. V dropped 2 bases and J dropped 2 bases, with 10 bases sitting between them. In nucleotides, the CDR3 is TGCGCCAGCAGCCAACGAGGGGGGACTGGGGCCAACGTCCTGACTTTC. The encoded protein is CASSQRGGTGANVLTF.

The V and J genes are TRBV18 and TRBJ1-6, with a possible D match to TRBD1 (6 bases). Trimming stripped 4 bases from V and 7 bases from J, with 14 bases between. The CDR3 spans 15 residues. Germline values: CDR1 KGHSH, CDR2 LQKENI. CDR3 coding DNA: TGTGCCAGCTCACAATCAGGGGTGACCAATTCACCCCTCCACTTT. Protein: CASSQSGVTNSPLHF.

This clone was detected a few times. This chain joins TRBV13 and TRBJ1-4, with D unresolved. V was clipped by 3 bases and J by 8 bases, with 13 bases between them. Germline V CDR1 and CDR2: PRHDT, FYEKMQ (reference sequence). CDR3 length equals 14 residues. CDR3 nucleotides: TGTGCCAGCAGCTTCGGAGAACCACGGGAAAAACTGTTTTTT. Amino acid sequence: CASSFGEPREKLFF.

The chain combines TRBV19 with TRBJ2-5; 7 bases map to TRBD1. This CDR3 is 14 amino acids long. Germline CDR1 reads LNHDA; CDR2 reads SQIVND (reference sequence). V was pared by 4 bases and J by 5 bases, with 7 bases of the junction left unmatched. CDR3: CASSTNRGKETQYF. The DNA of the CDR3 is TGTGCCAGTAGTACGAACAGGGGAAAGGAGACCCAGTACTTC.

This chain uses TRBV29-1 with TRBJ2-7; 9 bases agree with TRBD2. V was clipped by 4 bases and J by 1 base; unmatched bases: 2. CDR3 length equals 13 residues. CDR1 is SQVTM, CDR2 ANQGSEA, per germline. In DNA, the CDR3 is TGCAGCGTTGCTAGCGGGGCATCCTACGAGCAGTACTTC. This codes for CSVASGASYEQYF.

This sequence joins TRBV5-4 and TRBJ2-3, with TRBD2 matching 7 bases. Trimming took 0 bases from V and 5 from J; bases not matched to a gene: 0. The V gene's germline CDR1 is SGHNT and CDR2 YYREEE (reference sequence). This CDR3 is built from 13 residues. CDR3 DNA: TGTGCCAGCAGCTTGGAGCGGGGAGATACGCAGTATTTT. Translation gives CASSLERGDTQYF.

The J gene is TRBJ1-1, the V gene TRBV20-1; the D gene is possibly TRBD1 (6 bases). This CDR3 contains 10 residues. The germline V gene encodes CDR1 DFQATT and CDR2 SNEGSKA (reference sequence). CDR3 nucleotides: TGCAGCGCAGCGGGGGGCGGGGCTTTCTTT. Its protein product is CSAAGGGAFF.

This chain joins TRBV29-1 and TRBJ1-1; tentatively, D is TRBD1 (6 bases). Trimming shortened V by 7 bases and J by 1 base, and 16 bases separated the two germline ends. The CDR3 has 14 amino acids. Per the germline V gene, CDR1 is SQVTM and CDR2 is ANQGSEA. This chain's CDR3 is CSAGQRTENTEAFF. Written as DNA, the CDR3 is TGCAGCGCCGGACAACGGACAGAGAACACTGAAGCTTTCTTT. The entire variable domain, with the rest obtained from reference TRBV29-1 and TRBJ1-1, is as follows: SAVISQKPSRDICQRGTSLTIQCQVDSQVTMMFWYRQQPGQSLTLIATANQGSEATYESGFVIDKFPISRPNLTFSTLTVSNMSPEDSSIYLCSAGQRTENTEAFFGQGTRLTVV.

This clone was found a few times. V gene TRBV5-4 combines with J gene TRBJ1-1; 8 bases are a match to TRBD1. CDR1 is SGHNT and CDR2 is YYREEE in the germline V gene (reference sequence). CDR3 length: 13 residues. V lost 5 bases, J lost 4 bases, and 4 bases stayed unmatched. CDR3 DNA sequence: TGTGCCAGCAGGGCCACAGGGGGCACTGAAGCTTTCTTT. Translation: CASRATGGTEAFF.

Here the CDR3 DNA reads TGCGCCAGCAGCCCGGCGTATGGCTCTGGAAACACCATATATTTT. Residues: CASSPAYGSGNTIYF. The J gene is TRBJ1-3, the V gene TRBV5-1; D is undetermined. CDR1 SGHRS and CDR2 YFSETQ come from the germline V gene. The CDR3 is made up of 15 amino acids. The V end was cut by 4 bases, the J end by 0 bases, with 11 bases between.

The rearrangement uses TRBV27 and TRBJ1-5; D uncertain. The V end was cut by 6 bases, the J end by 3 bases, with 9 bases between. This CDR3 has 13 amino acids. The germline V gene encodes CDR1 MNHEY and CDR2 SMNVEV (reference sequence). CDR3 residues: CASSLQINQPQHF. The CDR3 coding sequence is TGTGCCAGCAGCCTACAGATCAATCAGCCCCAGCATTTT.

The chain joins TRBV7-2 to TRBJ2-1; D is tentatively TRBD1 or TRBD2 (5 bases each). The germline gives CDR1 SGHTA, CDR2 FQGNSA. Trimming removed 6 bases from V and 15 bases from J, with 18 bases in between. The CDR3 consists of 12 residues. CDR3: CASSGDGTHPFF. The CDR3 DNA reads TGTGCCAGCAGTGGGGACGGGACCCATCCGTTCTTC.

This rearrangement joins TRBV19 to TRBJ2-5; TRBD2 agrees at 12 bases. Germline V gene data show CDR1 as LNHDA and CDR2 as SQIVND (reference sequence). After removal of 5 bases from V and 4 bases from J, the junction contained 8 bases not matched to a gene. The CDR3 covers 16 residues. For the CDR3, the DNA is TGTGCCAGTAGTGTTCAAGGACTAGCGGGATCAGAGACCCAGTACTTC. This translates into CASSVQGLAGSETQYF.

A note on this clone: Other DNA sequences in this specimen translate into the identical CDR3. This chain links TRBV5-1 with TRBJ2-7; 11 bases are a match to TRBD2. This CDR3 is built from 15 residues. J gave up 4 bases and V 4 bases, and 7 bases lay outside the gene matches. In germline, CDR1 is SGHRS, CDR2 YFSETQ. As DNA, the CDR3 is TGCGCCAGCAGCCAACTAGCGGGAGATTCGTACGAGCAGTACTTC. Its protein product is CASSQLAGDSYEQYF.

The chain combines TRBV11-2 with TRBJ2-1; D is undetermined. Germline CDR1 is SGHAT and CDR2 is FQNNGV. V gave up 2 bases and J gave up 5 bases, with 10 bases separating them. The CDR3 has 14 residues. The CDR3 bases are TGTGCCAGCAGCTTATCGTCTCCAAACAATGAGCAGTTCTTC. Translation gives CASSLSSPNNEQFF.

This clone was recorded a few times. The CDR3 reads CASSVGQGSEQYF. CDR3 nucleotide sequence: TGTGCCAGCTCGGTAGGTCAGGGGTCCGAGCAGTACTTC. The chain has TRBV2 and TRBJ2-7; possibly TRBD1 for D (6 bases). The CDR3 extends over 13 amino acids. Germline V gene lookup returns CDR1 SNHLY and CDR2 FYNNEI. V dropped 8 bases and J dropped 6 bases, with 17 bases sitting between them.

CDR3 sequence reads: CASSEYPRGGSPLHF. The CDR3 DNA reads TGTGCCAGCAGTGAATACCCGCGGGGGGGTTCACCCCTCCACTTT. The genes are TRBV2 and TRBJ1-6, with a weak D call TRBD1 (5 bases). The CDR3 contains 15 residues. CDR1 and CDR2 (germline): SNHLY, FYNNEI. The ends were cut back, 2 bases at V and 9 bases at J, with 14 bases in the middle.

This clone was found once. V usage is TRBV5-1 and J usage is TRBJ1-2; TRBD1 matches at 7 bases. Trimming took 4 bases from V and 8 from J; bases not matched to a gene: 5. This CDR3 is built from 12 residues. Germline CDR1 is SGHRS and CDR2 is YFSETQ. CDR3 amino acids: CASSMDRSGYTF. The CDR3 nucleotides are TGCGCCAGCAGCATGGACAGGAGCGGCTACACCTTC. The whole variable domain, remainder taken from reference TRBV5-1 and TRBJ1-2, is KAGVTQTPRYLIKTRGQQVTLSCSPISGHRSVSWYQQTPGQGLQFLFEYFSETQRNKGNFPGRFSGRQFSNSRSEMNVSTLELGDSALYLCASSMDRSGYTFGSGTRLTVV.

The chain has TRBV5-5 and TRBJ1-1; D not resolved. This CDR3 spans 16 amino acids. Germline assignment: CDR1 SGHKS and CDR2 YYEKEE (reference sequence). Trimming removed 0 bases from V and 7 bases from J, with 19 bases in between. CDR3 in DNA: TGTGCCAGCAGCTTGGATCCATACAGAGACGGGCTTGAAGCTTTCTTT. This encodes CASSLDPYRDGLEAFF.

This rearrangement joins TRBV7-9 to TRBJ1-4; 8 nucleotides line up with TRBD1. Germline lookup yields CDR1 SEHNR and CDR2 FQNEAQ (reference sequence). Germline trimming cut 7 bases from V and 5 bases from J; bases unmatched to any gene: 3. This CDR3 is 13 amino acids long. As DNA, the CDR3 is TGTGCCAGCACGGACAGGGAAAATGAAAAACTGTTTTTT. This codes for CASTDRENEKLFF.